Below, 25 T cell receptor beta chains from the same sample are listed, as sequenced in a study of T-cell reconstitution after alpha-beta-depleted transplantation in children. Library preparation (for TCRbeta) was performed with unique molecular identifiers. One entry per CDR3 protein results from TCRdb running MiXCR on the PCR reads. The repertoire holds 600,000 to 700,000 distinct CDR3 sequences, about an eighth seen once, with around 0.8% in the top ten. This sample comprised PBMCs, obtained before TCRalphabeta/CD19-depleted stem cell transplant. Source of these receptors: a girl aged 2 to 9 with congenital amegakaryocytic thrombocytopenia, due to receive a stem cell transplant.

This clonotype was recorded at least ten times. This rearrangement joins TRBV10-3 to TRBJ2-7; D is perhaps TRBD2 (6 bases). Germline V gene data show CDR1 as ENHRY and CDR2 as SYGVKD. V was clipped by 0 bases and J by 1 base, with 16 bases between them. This CDR3 region has 17 residues. In DNA, the CDR3 is TGTGCCATCAGTGAGTCGATTGGAGGGAGTAGGTCCTACGAGCAGTACTTC. It encodes CAISESIGGSRSYEQYF.

This chain joins TRBV5-1 and TRBJ1-2; D uncertain. Trimming took off 0 bases at V and 9 bases at J, with 15 bases between the two ends. From germline, CDR1 is SGHRS and CDR2 YFSETQ. This CDR3 is 14 amino acids long. The CDR3: CASSLVGRLPSYTF. The DNA for the CDR3 is TGCGCCAGCAGCTTGGTGGGCAGGCTTCCCAGCTACACCTTC.

V usage is TRBV7-6 and J usage is TRBJ1-5, with D hard to call. Trimming left V 5 bases short and J 5 bases short, with 13 bases between. The CDR3 consists of 14 residues. Looked up from germline, CDR1 is SGHVS and CDR2 is FNYEAQ. The CDR3 DNA follows: TGTGCCAGCAGCCAAGCCAAGGGTGATCAGCCCCAGCATTTT. It encodes CASSQAKGDQPQHF.

This clonotype was observed a few times. The chain recombines TRBV7-2 with TRBJ2-4, with TRBD1 as a possible D gene (5 bases). V lost 6 bases to trimming and J lost 11 bases, with 17 bases between them. CDR3 length: 13 residues. CDR1 SGHTA and CDR2 FQGNSA come from the germline V gene. The CDR3: CASSPNDSMFQYF. The CDR3 bases are TGTGCCAGCAGTCCCAACGACAGCATGTTTCAGTACTTC.

About this clonotype: Given a much more abundant clone one base away, this may be a read error. The chain is built from TRBV7-2 and TRBJ2-4, with 7 bases that match TRBD1. The CDR3 has 15 residues. CDR1 and CDR2 from the germline V gene are SGHTA and FQGNSA. The CDR3 region has the DNA TGTGCCACCAGCCCCGCGACAGGGTCCAAAAACATTCAGTACTTC. This translates into CATSPATGSKNIQYF.

This clonotype came up many times. V is TRBV7-2 and J is TRBJ2-4, with D unclear. Germline V gives CDR1 SGHTA, CDR2 FQGNSA. The ends were cut back, 2 bases at V and 9 bases at J, with 11 bases in the middle. The CDR3 spans 13 residues. CDR3 sequence (DNA): TGTGCCAGCAGCTTATGGCCCGGAAGCATTCAGTACTTC. It specifies CASSLWPGSIQYF.

V gene TRBV12-3 or TRBV12-4 combines with J gene TRBJ2-7; D is undetermined. Trimming removed 8 bases from V and 5 bases from J, with 7 bases in between. The CDR3 is made up of 10 amino acids. The CDR3 region has the DNA TGTGCCAGCGGAGAGGACGAGCAGTACTTC. Translated, it gives CASGEDEQYF.

This clonotype has at least ten counts. J is TRBJ1-2 and V is TRBV29-1, with TRBD1 matching 7 bases. V gave up 6 bases and J gave up 3 bases; unmatched junction bases: 4. Per the germline V gene, CDR1 is SQVTM and CDR2 is ANQGSEA. This CDR3 has 12 amino acids. CDR3 residues: CSVTGNDYGYTF. The CDR3 bases are TGCAGCGTGACAGGGAATGACTATGGCTACACCTTC. The full variable domain, in which reference TRBV29-1 and TRBJ1-2 provide the parts outside the CDR3, is SAVISQKPSRDICQRGTSLTIQCQVDSQVTMMFWYRQQPGQSLTLIATANQGSEATYESGFVIDKFPISRPNLTFSTLTVSNMSPEDSSIYLCSVTGNDYGYTFGSGTRLTVV.

This clonotype came up many times. The rearrangement joins TRBV29-1 to TRBJ1-1; D not resolved. V gave up 4 bases and J gave up 4 bases, with 13 bases separating them. This CDR3 has 13 residues. Germline V CDR1 and CDR2: SQVTM, ANQGSEA. The chain's CDR3 is CSVVEAASTEAFF. The CDR3 DNA reads TGCAGCGTTGTAGAGGCAGCTTCCACTGAAGCTTTCTTT.

Points on this clonotype: One base away lies a much larger clone, so this may be a sequencing read error. Likely a read error: the CDR3 ends without its conserved phenylalanine or tryptophan. V is TRBV7-3 and J is TRBJ2-2; unclear D gene. CDR3 length: 16 amino acids. V was trimmed by 3 bases and J by 4 bases, leaving 15 bases between them. Germline V lookup: CDR1 SGHTA, CDR2 FQGTGA. Here the CDR3 reads CASSFYLAGGTGELFL. The CDR3 DNA reads TGTGCCAGCAGCTTCTATTTGGCAGGCGGCACCGGGGAGCTGTTTCTT.

Concerning this clonotype: The CDR3 end shows no conserved phenylalanine or tryptophan, and so a read error is likely. This rearrangement joins TRBV5-1 to TRBJ2-4, with D perhaps TRBD1 (5 bases). There are 12 residues in the CDR3. The V and J ends lost 0 bases and 8 bases respectively, with 6 bases between them. Looked up from germline, CDR1 is SGHRS and CDR2 is YFSETQ. The chain's CDR3 is CASSLEGHIQYI. The DNA of the CDR3 is TGCGCCAGCAGCTTGGAGGGGCACATTCAGTACATC.

The chain carries TRBV29-1 and TRBJ2-7; possibly TRBD1 for D (5 bases). In germline, CDR1 is SQVTM, CDR2 ANQGSEA. The CDR3 has 14 residues. Trimming cost V 3 bases and J 0 bases, with 12 bases left between them. The CDR3 loop reads CSVDSGPPSYEQYF. The CDR3 coding sequence is TGCAGCGTTGATTCAGGGCCGCCCTCCTACGAGCAGTACTTC.

At least ten counts were recorded for this clonotype. The rearrangement joins TRBV6-5 to TRBJ1-1; 7 positions match TRBD1. After removal of 0 bases from V and 4 bases from J, the junction contained 11 bases not matched to a gene. The CDR3 runs 17 residues. Germline CDR1 is MNHEY and CDR2 is SVGAGI. CDR3 nucleotide sequence: TGTGCCAGCAGTTACTCGTTAGGAGAGGGGGCGCGCACTGAAGCTTTCTTT. This codes for CASSYSLGEGARTEAFF.

The table lists this clonotype with many counts. The J gene is TRBJ2-5, the V gene TRBV6-5, with D perhaps TRBD1 or TRBD2 (6 bases each). Trimming pared 4 bases from V and 4 bases from J, leaving 13 bases between. The CDR3 extends over 14 amino acids. Germline CDR1 reads MNHEY; CDR2 reads SVGAGI. The CDR3 DNA follows: TGTGCCAGCAGTTGGCTCGGGGGCGCAGAGACCCAGTACTTC. This translates into CASSWLGGAETQYF.

The rearrangement links TRBV6-5 to TRBJ2-7; no firm D call. Germline V gene lookup returns CDR1 MNHEY and CDR2 SVGAGI. CDR3 length: 14 residues. V lost 3 bases and J lost 0, with 9 bases in between. The CDR3 is CASSYFGSSYEQYF. The CDR3 coding sequence is TGTGCCAGCAGTTATTTCGGCAGCTCCTACGAGCAGTACTTC.

This clonotype has at least ten counts. This chain joins TRBV6-5 and TRBJ2-2; 7 bases match TRBD2. Germline V gives CDR1 MNHEY, CDR2 SVGAGI. Trimming cost V 5 bases and J 6 bases; bases outside gene matches: 0. This CDR3 is 12 amino acids long. Written as DNA, the CDR3 is TGTGCCAGCAGTCGGGGGGCCGGGGAGCTGTTTTTT. Its translation is CASSRGAGELFF.

V usage is TRBV10-3 and J usage is TRBJ2-7, with 8 bases identical to TRBD1. Germline loops: CDR1 ENHRY, CDR2 SYGVKD. This CDR3 spans 12 amino acids. The J segment lost 6 bases and the V segment lost 8 bases, leaving 6 bases of the junction unmatched. CDR3 amino acids: CAIGGQGPEQYF. The DNA for the CDR3 is TGTGCCATCGGCGGACAGGGTCCCGAGCAGTACTTC.

This clonotype has more than one count but fewer than ten. The junction departs from germline at one end; a sequencing error may be responsible. This rearrangement joins TRBV11-1 to TRBJ2-6, with 7 nucleotides matching TRBD1. The germline V gene has CDR1 SGHAT and CDR2 FQDESV (reference sequence). CDR3 length equals 21 residues. CDR3 protein: CASSSSKQPHTGVSGANVLTF. DNA for the CDR3: TGTGCCAGCAGCTCCAGTAAACAACCTCATACAGGGGTCTCTGGAGCCAACGTCCTGACTTTC. The full variable domain, completed using reference TRBV11-1 and TRBJ2-6, is EAEVAQSPRYKITEKSQAVAFWCDPISGHATLYWYRQILGQGPELLVQFQDESVVDDSQLPKDRFSAERLKGVDSTLKIQPAELGDSAMYLCASSSSKQPHTGVSGANVLTFGAGSRLTVL.

This clonotype was picked up a small number of times. The chain is built from TRBV10-3 and TRBJ2-2, with D perhaps matching TRBD2 (5 bases). This CDR3 is 16 amino acids long. Germline values: CDR1 ENHRY, CDR2 SYGVKD. V lost 6 bases and J 2 bases, leaving 16 bases between the germline ends. CDR3 protein: CAISFNRESNTGELFF. In nucleotides, the CDR3 is TGTGCCATCAGCTTCAACCGGGAAAGTAACACCGGGGAGCTGTTTTTT.

This clonotype was seen repeatedly, ten times or more. The chain employs TRBV24-1 and TRBJ2-5, with 11 positions matching TRBD2. Germline V CDR1 and CDR2: KGHDR, SFDVKD. J was trimmed by 4 bases and V by 4 bases; bases with no gene match: 4. CDR3 length equals 15 residues. CDR3 nucleotides: TGTGCCACCAGTGACTCAGGACTAGCGGGAGAGACCCAGTACTTC. Amino acids: CATSDSGLAGETQYF.

This chain uses TRBV7-9 with TRBJ2-3; D gene uncertain. Trimming left V 2 bases short and J 6 bases short, with 15 bases between. In germline, CDR1 is SEHNR, CDR2 FQNEAQ (reference sequence). The CDR3 is made up of 15 amino acids. In nucleotides, the CDR3 is TGTGCCAGCAGCTTATCCCCCTCGCTTGGCGATACGCAGTATTTT. Residues: CASSLSPSLGDTQYF. Together with reference TRBV7-9 and TRBJ2-3, the CDR3 gives the full variable domain: DTGVSQNPRHKITKRGQNVTFRCDPISEHNRLYWYRQTLGQGPEFLTYFQNEAQLEKSRLLSDRFSAERPKGSFSTLEIQRTEQGDSAMYLCASSLSPSLGDTQYFGPGTRLTVL.

This clonotype was observed many times. The genes are TRBV29-1 and TRBJ1-1, with TRBD1 matching 9 bases. CDR3 length: 13 residues. J lost 14 bases, V lost 4 bases, and 14 bases had no gene match. CDR1 SQVTM and CDR2 ANQGSEA come from the germline V gene. The CDR3 sequence: CSVVEGGTGKVFF. The CDR3 nucleotides are TGCAGCGTTGTAGAAGGGGGGACAGGGAAAGTCTTCTTT. Full variable domain (missing parts from reference TRBV29-1 and TRBJ1-1): SAVISQKPSRDICQRGTSLTIQCQVDSQVTMMFWYRQQPGQSLTLIATANQGSEATYESGFVIDKFPISRPNLTFSTLTVSNMSPEDSSIYLCSVVEGGTGKVFFGQGTRLTVV.

This clonotype came up many times. The gene calls are TRBV7-9 and TRBJ2-7; TRBD1 or TRBD2 may be the D gene (6 bases each). The V gene lost 1 base and the J gene lost 2 bases, with 21 bases spanning the gap. The CDR3 loop spans 18 amino acids. Germline V gene data show CDR1 as SEHNR and CDR2 as FQNEAQ (reference sequence). CDR3 in DNA: TGTGCCAGCAGCTTAGAAGGGGGGTTAAGTCGGGGGACCTACGAGCAGTACTTC. It is translated as CASSLEGGLSRGTYEQYF.

In this sample, this clonotype turned up many times. The chain carries TRBV4-1 and TRBJ1-2; D ambiguous. CDR3 size: 14 residues. The germline V and J ends were trimmed by 1 base and 8 bases, with 14 bases remaining between them. The germline V gene encodes CDR1 MGHRA and CDR2 YSYEKL. This CDR3 is CASSQVVPAAGYTF. DNA of the CDR3: TGCGCCAGCAGCCAAGTAGTTCCCGCCGCCGGCTACACCTTC.

This clonotype was observed once. Germline is not matched at one junction end, which may reflect a read error. This rearrangement joins TRBV28 to TRBJ2-5; weak D call: TRBD2 (6 bases). Germline V lookup: CDR1 MDHEN, CDR2 SYDVKM. This CDR3 comprises 14 residues. CDR3 sequence: CVSTMRGGQETQYF. The CDR3 DNA reads as TGTGTCAGCACCATGCGGGGCGGTCAGGAGACCCAGTACTTC. Full variable domain (missing parts from reference TRBV28 and TRBJ2-5): DVKVTQSSRYLVKRTGEKVFLECVQDMDHENMFWYRQDPGLGLRLIYFSYDVKMKEKGDIPEGYSVSREKKERFSLILESASTNQTSMYLCVSTMRGGQETQYFGPGTRLLVL.